Listed here is a single T cell receptor (beta chain). This record comes from a study of tumor-infiltrating lymphocytes in primary liver carcinoma. A constant-region primer served to make TCR beta cDNA from around 540 ng total RNA. Nested multiplex PCR, run for three rounds with slightly modified ARM-PCR, yielded TCR beta libraries. TRBV1-TRBV30 forward primers paired with a C-beta reverse primer drove the first two PCR rounds, 10 cycles each. TCRdb independently ran MiXCR on the multiplex PCR reads; one entry per CDR3 protein. Of 150,000 to 200,000 distinct CDR3 sequences listed, about 82% are singletons. DNA and RNA were both co-extracted from roughly 18-30 mg of bulk tissue that had not been sorted. The CDR3 runs 15 residues. Germline assignment: CDR1 SQVTM and CDR2 ANQGSEA.

The material sequenced was tumor tissue from primary liver carcinoma. The TCR was taken from a man aged 35 to 55 with primary liver carcinoma and hepatitis B virus infection. The chain joins TRBV29-1 to TRBJ2-3, with TRBD2 identical over 12 bases. The CDR3, as DNA: TGCAGTGTACAGACTAGCGGGAGTTGGAATGATACGCAGTATTTT. Translating gives CSVQTSGSWNDTQYF.